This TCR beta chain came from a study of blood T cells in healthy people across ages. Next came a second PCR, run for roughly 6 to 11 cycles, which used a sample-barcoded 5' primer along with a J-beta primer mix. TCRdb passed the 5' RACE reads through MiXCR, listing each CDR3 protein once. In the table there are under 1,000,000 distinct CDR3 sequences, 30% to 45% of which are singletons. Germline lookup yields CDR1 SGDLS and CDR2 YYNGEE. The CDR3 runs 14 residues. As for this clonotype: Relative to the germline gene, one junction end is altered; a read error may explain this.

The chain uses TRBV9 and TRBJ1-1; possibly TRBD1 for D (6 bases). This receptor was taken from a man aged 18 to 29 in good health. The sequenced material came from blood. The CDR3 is CANSVGGPNTEAFF. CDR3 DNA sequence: TGTGCCAACAGCGTAGGGGGGCCGAACACTGAAGCTTTCTTT.